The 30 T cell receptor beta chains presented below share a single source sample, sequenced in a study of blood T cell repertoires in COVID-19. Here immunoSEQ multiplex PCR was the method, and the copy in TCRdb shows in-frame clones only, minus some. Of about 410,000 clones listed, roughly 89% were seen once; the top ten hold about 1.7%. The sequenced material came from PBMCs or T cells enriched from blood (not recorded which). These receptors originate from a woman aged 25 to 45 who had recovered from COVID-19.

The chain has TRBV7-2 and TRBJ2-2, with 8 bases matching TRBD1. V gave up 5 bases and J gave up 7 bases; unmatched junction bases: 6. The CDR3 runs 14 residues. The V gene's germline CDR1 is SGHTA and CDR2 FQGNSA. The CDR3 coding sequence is TGTGCCAGCAGCGCTGACAGGGGTTACGGGGAGCTGTTTTTT. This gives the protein CASSADRGYGELFF. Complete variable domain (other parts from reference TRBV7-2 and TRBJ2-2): GAGVSQSPSNKVTEKGKDVELRCDPISGHTALYWYRQSLGQGLEFLIYFQGNSAPDKSGLPSDRFSAERTGGSVSTLTIQRTQQEDSAVYLCASSADRGYGELFFGEGSRLTVL.

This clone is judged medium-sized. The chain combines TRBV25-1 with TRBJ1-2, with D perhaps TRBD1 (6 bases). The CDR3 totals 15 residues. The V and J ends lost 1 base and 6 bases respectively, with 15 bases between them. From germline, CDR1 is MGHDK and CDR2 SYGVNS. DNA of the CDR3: TGTGCCAGCAGTGAATTTACAGGGAGTACCGATGGCTACACCTTC. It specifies CASSEFTGSTDGYTF.

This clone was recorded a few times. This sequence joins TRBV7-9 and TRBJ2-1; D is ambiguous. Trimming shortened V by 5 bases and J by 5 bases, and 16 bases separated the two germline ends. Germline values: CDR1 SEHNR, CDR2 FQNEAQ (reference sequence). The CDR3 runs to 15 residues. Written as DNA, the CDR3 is TGTGCCAGCAGCCCTATCCAGCGTCGAGACAATGAGCAGTTCTTC. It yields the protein CASSPIQRRDNEQFF.

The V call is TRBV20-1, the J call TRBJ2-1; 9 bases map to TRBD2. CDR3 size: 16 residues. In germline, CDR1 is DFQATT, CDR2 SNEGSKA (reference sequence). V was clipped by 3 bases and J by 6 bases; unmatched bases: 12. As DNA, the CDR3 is TGCAGTGCTAGTTATGCGGCTAGCGGGGCCCGCAATGAGCAGTTCTTC. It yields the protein CSASYAASGARNEQFF.

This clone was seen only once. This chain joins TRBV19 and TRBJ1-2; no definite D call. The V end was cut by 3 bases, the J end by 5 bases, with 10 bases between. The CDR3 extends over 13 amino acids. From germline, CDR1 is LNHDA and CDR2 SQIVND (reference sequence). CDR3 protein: CASSMRRRYGYTF. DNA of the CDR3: TGTGCCAGTAGTATGAGGAGGAGATATGGCTACACCTTC.

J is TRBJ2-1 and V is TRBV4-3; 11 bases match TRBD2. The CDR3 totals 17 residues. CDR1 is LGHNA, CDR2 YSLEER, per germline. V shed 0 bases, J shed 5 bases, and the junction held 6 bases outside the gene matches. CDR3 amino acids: CASSQDPTSGGDNEQFF. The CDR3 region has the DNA TGCGCCAGCAGCCAAGATCCCACTAGCGGGGGAGACAATGAGCAGTTCTTC.

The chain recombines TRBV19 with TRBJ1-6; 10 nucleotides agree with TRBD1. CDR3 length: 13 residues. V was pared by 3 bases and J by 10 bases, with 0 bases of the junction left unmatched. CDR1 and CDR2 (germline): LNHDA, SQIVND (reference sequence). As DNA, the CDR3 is TGTGCCAGTAGTATGACAGGGGGCTCACCCCTCCACTTT. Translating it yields CASSMTGGSPLHF.

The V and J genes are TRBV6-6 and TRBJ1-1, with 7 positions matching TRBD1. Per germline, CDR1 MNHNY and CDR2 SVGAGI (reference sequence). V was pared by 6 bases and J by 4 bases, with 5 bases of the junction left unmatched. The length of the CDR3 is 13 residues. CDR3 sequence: CASRRQGLTEAFF. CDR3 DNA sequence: TGTGCCAGCAGAAGACAGGGTCTCACTGAAGCTTTCTTT.

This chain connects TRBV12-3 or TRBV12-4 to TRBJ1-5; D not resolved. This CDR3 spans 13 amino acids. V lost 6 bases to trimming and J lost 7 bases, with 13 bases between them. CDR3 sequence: CASSSEGDQPQHF. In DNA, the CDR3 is TGTGCCAGCAGCTCCGAGGGAGACCAGCCCCAGCATTTT.

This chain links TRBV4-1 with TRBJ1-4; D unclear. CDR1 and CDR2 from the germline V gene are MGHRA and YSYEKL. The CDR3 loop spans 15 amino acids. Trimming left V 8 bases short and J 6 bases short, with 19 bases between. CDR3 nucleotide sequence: TGCGCCAGCTCCGACCCCGCCAGGTTTGATGAAAAACTGTTTTTT. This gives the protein CASSDPARFDEKLFF.

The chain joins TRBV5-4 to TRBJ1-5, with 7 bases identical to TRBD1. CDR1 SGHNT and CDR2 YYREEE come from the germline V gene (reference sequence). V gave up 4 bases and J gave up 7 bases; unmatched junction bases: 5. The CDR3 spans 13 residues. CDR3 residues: CASSPGRGQPQHF. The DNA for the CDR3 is TGTGCCAGCAGCCCCGGCAGGGGGCAGCCCCAGCATTTT.

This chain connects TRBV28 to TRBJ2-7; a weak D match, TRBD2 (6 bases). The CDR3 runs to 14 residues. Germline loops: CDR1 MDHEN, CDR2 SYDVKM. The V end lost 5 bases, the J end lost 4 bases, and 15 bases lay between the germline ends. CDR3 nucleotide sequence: TGTGCCAGCAGTGACCGGGACTTACTTTACGAGCAGTACTTC. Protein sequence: CASSDRDLLYEQYF.

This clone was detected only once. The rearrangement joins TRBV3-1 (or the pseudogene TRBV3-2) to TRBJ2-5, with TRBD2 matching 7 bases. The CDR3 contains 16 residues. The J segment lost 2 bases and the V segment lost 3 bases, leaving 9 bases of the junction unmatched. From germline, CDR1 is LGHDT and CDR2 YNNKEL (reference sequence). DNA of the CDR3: TGTGCCAGCAGCCATACCGCCCTAGCGGATCAAGAGACCCAGTACTTC. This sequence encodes CASSHTALADQETQYF.

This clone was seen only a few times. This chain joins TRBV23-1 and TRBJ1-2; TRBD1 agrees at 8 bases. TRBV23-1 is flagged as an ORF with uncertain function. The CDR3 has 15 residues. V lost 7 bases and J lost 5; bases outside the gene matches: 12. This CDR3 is CASIRRAGGVYGYTF. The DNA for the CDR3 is TGCGCCAGCATCCGGAGGGCAGGGGGCGTTTATGGCTACACCTTC.

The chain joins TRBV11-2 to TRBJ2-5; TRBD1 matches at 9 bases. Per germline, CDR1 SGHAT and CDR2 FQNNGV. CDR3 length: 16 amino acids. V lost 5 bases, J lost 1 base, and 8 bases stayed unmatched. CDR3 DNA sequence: TGTGCCAGCAGCCCAGTCCCGGGACAGGGCCAAGAGACCCAGTACTTC. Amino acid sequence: CASSPVPGQGQETQYF. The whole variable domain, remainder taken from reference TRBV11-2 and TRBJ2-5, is EAGVAQSPRYKIIEKRQSVAFWCNPISGHATLYWYQQILGQGPKLLIQFQNNGVVDDSQLPKDRFSAERLKGVDSTLKIQPAKLEDSAVYLCASSPVPGQGQETQYFGPGTRLLVL.

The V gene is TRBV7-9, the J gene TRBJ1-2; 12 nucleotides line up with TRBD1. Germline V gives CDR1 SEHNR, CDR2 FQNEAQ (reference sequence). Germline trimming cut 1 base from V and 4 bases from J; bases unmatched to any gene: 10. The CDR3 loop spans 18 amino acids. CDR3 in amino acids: CASSLGGTGGVRGYGYTF. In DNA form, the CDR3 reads TGTGCCAGCAGCTTAGGAGGGACAGGGGGCGTTAGGGGCTATGGCTACACCTTC.

CDR3 sequence: CASRRFNEKLFF. In DNA, the CDR3 is TGTGCCTCGCGGAGGTTTAATGAAAAACTGTTTTTT. This chain connects TRBV30 to TRBJ1-4; D is ambiguous. This CDR3 region has 12 residues. The ends were cut back, 7 bases at V and 4 bases at J, with 10 bases in the middle. Germline V gene lookup returns CDR1 GTSNPN and CDR2 SVGIG (reference sequence).

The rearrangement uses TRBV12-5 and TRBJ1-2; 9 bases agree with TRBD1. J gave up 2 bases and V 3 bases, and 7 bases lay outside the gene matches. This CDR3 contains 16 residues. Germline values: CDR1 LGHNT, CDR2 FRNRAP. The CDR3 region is CASGFGPGTGNYGYTF. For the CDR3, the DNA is TGTGCTAGTGGTTTCGGTCCCGGGACAGGGAACTATGGCTACACCTTC.

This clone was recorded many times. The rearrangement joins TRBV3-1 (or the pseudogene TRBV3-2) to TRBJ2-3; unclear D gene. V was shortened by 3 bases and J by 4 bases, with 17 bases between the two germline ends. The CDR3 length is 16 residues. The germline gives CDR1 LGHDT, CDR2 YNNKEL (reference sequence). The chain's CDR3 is CASSHTNSLRPDTQYF. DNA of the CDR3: TGTGCCAGCAGCCATACCAATAGCCTCCGGCCAGATACGCAGTATTTT.

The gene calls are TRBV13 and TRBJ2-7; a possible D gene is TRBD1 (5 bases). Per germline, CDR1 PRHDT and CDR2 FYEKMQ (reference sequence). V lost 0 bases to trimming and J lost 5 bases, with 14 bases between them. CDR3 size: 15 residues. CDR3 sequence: CASSLGSRGWDEQYF. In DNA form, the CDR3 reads TGTGCCAGCAGCTTAGGTAGTAGGGGTTGGGACGAGCAGTACTTC.

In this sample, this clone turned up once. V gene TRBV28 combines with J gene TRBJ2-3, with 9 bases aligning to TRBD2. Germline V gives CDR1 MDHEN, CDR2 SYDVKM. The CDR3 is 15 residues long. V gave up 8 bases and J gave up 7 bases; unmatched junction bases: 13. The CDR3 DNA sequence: TGTGCCAGCTCTGAGGCGGGAGGGGTCATGAATACGCAGTATTTT. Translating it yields CASSEAGGVMNTQYF.

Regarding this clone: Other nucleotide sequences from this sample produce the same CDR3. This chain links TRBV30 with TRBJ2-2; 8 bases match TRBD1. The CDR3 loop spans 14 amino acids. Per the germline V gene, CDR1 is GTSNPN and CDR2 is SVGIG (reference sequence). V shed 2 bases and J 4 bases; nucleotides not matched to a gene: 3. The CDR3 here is CAWSRTGLTGELFF. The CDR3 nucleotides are TGTGCCTGGAGTCGGACAGGGCTCACCGGGGAGCTGTTTTTT.

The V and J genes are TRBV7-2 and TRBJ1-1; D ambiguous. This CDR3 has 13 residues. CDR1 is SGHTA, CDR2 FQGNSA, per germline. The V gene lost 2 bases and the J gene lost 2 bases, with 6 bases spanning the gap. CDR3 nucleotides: TGTGCCAGCAGCTTACGTAGAAACACTGAAGCTTTCTTT. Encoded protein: CASSLRRNTEAFF.

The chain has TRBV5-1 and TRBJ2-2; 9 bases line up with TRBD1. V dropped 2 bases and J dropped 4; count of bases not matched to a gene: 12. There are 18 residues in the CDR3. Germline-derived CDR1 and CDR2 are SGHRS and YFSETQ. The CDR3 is CASSFSTGGVYPTGELFF. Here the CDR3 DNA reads TGCGCCAGCAGCTTTTCAACAGGGGGCGTCTACCCCACCGGGGAGCTGTTTTTT.

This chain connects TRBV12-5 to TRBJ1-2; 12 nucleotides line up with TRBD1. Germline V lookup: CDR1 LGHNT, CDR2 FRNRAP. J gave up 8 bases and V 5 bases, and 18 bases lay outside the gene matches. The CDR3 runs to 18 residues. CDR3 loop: CASGPGQGAFGGTGGYTF. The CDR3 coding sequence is TGTGCTAGTGGTCCGGGACAGGGGGCGTTTGGGGGTACTGGCGGCTACACCTTC.

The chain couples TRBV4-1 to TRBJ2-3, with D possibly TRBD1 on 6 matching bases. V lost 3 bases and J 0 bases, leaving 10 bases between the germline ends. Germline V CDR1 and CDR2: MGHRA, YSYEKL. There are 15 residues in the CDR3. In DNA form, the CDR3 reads TGCGCCAGCAGCCATTACGACAGGAGCACAGATACGCAGTATTTT. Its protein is CASSHYDRSTDTQYF.

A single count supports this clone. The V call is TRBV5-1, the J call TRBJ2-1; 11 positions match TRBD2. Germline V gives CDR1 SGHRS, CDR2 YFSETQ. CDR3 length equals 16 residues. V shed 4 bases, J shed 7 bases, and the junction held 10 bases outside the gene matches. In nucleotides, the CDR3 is TGCGCCAGCAGCATGGGAGGACTAGCGGGTAAGAATGAGCAGTTCTTC. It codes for CASSMGGLAGKNEQFF.

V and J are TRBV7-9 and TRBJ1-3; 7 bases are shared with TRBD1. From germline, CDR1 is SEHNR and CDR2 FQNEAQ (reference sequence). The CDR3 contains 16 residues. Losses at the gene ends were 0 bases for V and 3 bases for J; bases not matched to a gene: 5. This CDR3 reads CASSLAEGADGNTIYF. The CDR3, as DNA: TGTGCCAGCAGCTTAGCCGAGGGGGCAGATGGAAACACCATATATTTT.

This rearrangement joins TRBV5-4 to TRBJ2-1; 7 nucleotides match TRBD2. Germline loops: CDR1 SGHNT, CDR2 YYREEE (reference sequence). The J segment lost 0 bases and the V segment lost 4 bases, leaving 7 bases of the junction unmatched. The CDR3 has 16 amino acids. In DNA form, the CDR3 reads TGTGCCAGCAGCGCCTCCGCGGGGGTCTCCTACAATGAGCAGTTCTTC. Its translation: CASSASAGVSYNEQFF.

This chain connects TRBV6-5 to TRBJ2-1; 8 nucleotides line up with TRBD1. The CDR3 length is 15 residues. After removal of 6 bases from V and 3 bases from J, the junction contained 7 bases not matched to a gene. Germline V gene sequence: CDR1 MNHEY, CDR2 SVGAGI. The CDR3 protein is CASSFIGQGYNEQFF. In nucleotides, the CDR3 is TGTGCCAGCAGCTTCATCGGACAGGGCTACAATGAGCAGTTCTTC.